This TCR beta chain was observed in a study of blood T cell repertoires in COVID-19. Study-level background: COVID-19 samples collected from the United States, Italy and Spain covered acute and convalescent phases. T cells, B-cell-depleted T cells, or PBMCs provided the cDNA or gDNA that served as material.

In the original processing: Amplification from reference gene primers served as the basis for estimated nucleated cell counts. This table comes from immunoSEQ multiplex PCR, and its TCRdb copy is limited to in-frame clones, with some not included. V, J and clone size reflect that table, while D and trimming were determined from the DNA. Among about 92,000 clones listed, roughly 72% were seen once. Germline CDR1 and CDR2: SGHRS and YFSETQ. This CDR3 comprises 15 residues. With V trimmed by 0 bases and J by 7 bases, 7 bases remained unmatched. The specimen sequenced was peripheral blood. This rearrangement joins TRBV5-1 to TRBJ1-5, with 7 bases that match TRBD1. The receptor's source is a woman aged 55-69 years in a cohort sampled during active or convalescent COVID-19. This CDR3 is CASSLGGGRRQPQHF. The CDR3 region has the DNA TGCGCCAGCAGCTTGGGAGGGGGCCGGAGACAGCCCCAGCATTTT.